The T cell receptor beta chain under discussion was sequenced for a study of blood T cell repertoires in COVID-19. Clones were sequenced by immunoSEQ multiplex PCR, and TCRdb holds only the in-frame ones, with some missing. Of about 270,000 clones listed, around 85% are singletons. The V and J ends lost 8 bases and 2 bases respectively, with 10 bases between them. CDR1 is MNHEY, CDR2 SVGAGI, per germline. This CDR3 has 12 amino acids. This rearrangement joins TRBV6-5 to TRBJ2-7, with a tentative D call TRBD1 (5 bases). The sequenced sample consisted of PBMCs or T cells enriched from blood (not recorded which). The receptor was derived from a woman between 45 and 60 years old with acute COVID-19. This CDR3 is CASLQGTYEQYF. The DNA of the CDR3 is TGTGCCAGCTTGCAGGGTACCTACGAGCAGTACTTC.